The 19 T cell receptor beta chains presented below share a single source sample, sequenced in a study of T cells after yellow fever vaccination. TCRdb reprocessed the 5' RACE reads via MiXCR and lists one record per CDR3 protein. The sample carries a few hundred thousand distinct CDR3 sequences, about 12% recorded once. This specimen consisted of CD4+ T cells sorted from PBMCs, obtained 15 days after the yellow fever booster vaccination. Receptor source: a man aged 18 to 35 who received the YFV17D yellow fever vaccine.

A note on this clonotype: It may be a read error: a sequence one base away is much more abundant. V gene TRBV3-1 combines with J gene TRBJ2-7, with a possible D match to TRBD1 (6 bases). This CDR3 is built from 12 residues. The germline CDR1 and CDR2 sequences are LGHDT and YNNKEL (reference sequence). Here the CDR3 reads CASTQEGRGQYF. For the CDR3, the DNA is TGTGCCAGCACCCAAGAAGGCAGGGGGCAGTACTTC.

V usage is TRBV30 and J usage is TRBJ1-1; D remains ambiguous. Germline-derived CDR1 and CDR2 are GTSNPN and SVGIG (reference sequence). V gave up 0 bases and J gave up 11 bases, with 10 bases separating them. The CDR3 loop spans 11 amino acids. The CDR3 bases are TGTGCCTGGAGTGTATTCCAGGTGGCTTTCTTT. Translation: CAWSVFQVAFF. The entire variable domain, with the rest obtained from reference TRBV30 and TRBJ1-1, is as follows: SQTIHQWPATLVQPVGSPLSLECTVEGTSNPNLYWYRQAAGRGLQLLFYSVGIGQISSEVPQNLSASRPQDRQFILSSKKLLLSDSGFYLCAWSVFQVAFFGQGTRLTVV.

Only a few counts were recorded for this clonotype. This chain links TRBV19 with TRBJ1-4; D not resolved. Trimming shortened V by 7 bases and J by 8 bases, and 11 bases separated the two germline ends. Germline assignment: CDR1 LNHDA and CDR2 SQIVND (reference sequence). The CDR3 length is 12 residues. The CDR3 region has the DNA TGTGCCAGTACATCGTTCAAGGAAAAACTGTTTTTT. It is translated as CASTSFKEKLFF.

This clonotype was seen only a few times. This chain joins TRBV5-1 and TRBJ1-4; a weak D match, TRBD1 (6 bases). Germline CDR1 is SGHRS and CDR2 is YFSETQ. V lost 0 bases to trimming and J lost 4 bases, with 13 bases between them. This CDR3 is 16 amino acids long. DNA for the CDR3: TGCGCCAGCAGCTTGGTCGGGCAGGGGCGTAATGAAAAACTGTTTTTT. This encodes CASSLVGQGRNEKLFF. Combining the CDR3 with reference TRBV5-1 and TRBJ1-4 gives the whole variable domain KAGVTQTPRYLIKTRGQQVTLSCSPISGHRSVSWYQQTPGQGLQFLFEYFSETQRNKGNFPGRFSGRQFSNSRSEMNVSTLELGDSALYLCASSLVGQGRNEKLFFGSGTQLSVL.

V gene TRBV5-5 combines with J gene TRBJ2-7; D is unresolved. CDR1 and CDR2 from the germline V gene are SGHKS and YYEKEE (reference sequence). The CDR3 is made up of 12 amino acids. V gave up 4 bases and J gave up 9 bases, with 14 bases separating them. The CDR3 sequence is CASSQPNSVQYF. CDR3 nucleotides: TGTGCCAGCAGCCAACCGAACAGTGTGCAGTACTTC.

In this sample, this clonotype turned up many times. The V call is TRBV30, the J call TRBJ2-7; 9 bases are shared with TRBD2. The CDR3 totals 14 residues. Trimming removed 5 bases from V and 4 bases from J; junction bases left unmatched: 9. Germline V lookup: CDR1 GTSNPN, CDR2 SVGIG (reference sequence). The CDR3 coding sequence is TGTGCCTGGGAGAATAGCGGGGGCTTTTACGAGCAGTACTTC. This gives the protein CAWENSGGFYEQYF.

The chain is built from TRBV28 and TRBJ2-5; no firm D call. Trimming shortened V by 8 bases and J by 7 bases, and 11 bases separated the two germline ends. The germline gives CDR1 MDHEN, CDR2 SYDVKM. CDR3 size: 11 residues. The CDR3 protein is CASSLRLTQYF. The CDR3 nucleotides are TGTGCCAGCTCCCTCAGGCTGACCCAGTACTTC.

This clonotype was observed many times. V and J are TRBV15 and TRBJ2-2; 8 bases map to TRBD1. CDR1 LNHNV and CDR2 YYDKDF come from the germline V gene (reference sequence). V shed 6 bases and J 4 bases; nucleotides not matched to a gene: 7. This CDR3 is 15 amino acids long. The CDR3 loop reads CATRPDRAGTGELFF. Here the CDR3 DNA reads TGTGCCACCAGACCGGACAGGGCGGGCACCGGGGAGCTGTTTTTT. The whole variable domain, remainder taken from reference TRBV15 and TRBJ2-2, is DAMVIQNPRYQVTQFGKPVTLSCSQTLNHNVMYWYQQKSSQAPKLLFHYYDKDFNNEADTPDNFQSRRPNTSFCFLDIRSPGLGDTAMYLCATRPDRAGTGELFFGEGSRLTVL.

In its sample, this clonotype was seen a few times. The chain couples TRBV6-2 or TRBV6-3 to TRBJ2-1, with TRBD2 matching 9 bases. CDR1 is MNHEY and CDR2 is SVGEGT in the germline V gene. Trimming removed 6 bases from V and 9 bases from J; junction bases left unmatched: 15. The CDR3 loop spans 16 amino acids. CDR3 in amino acids: CASSRGREGAEGEQFF. CDR3 DNA: TGTGCCAGCAGCCGCGGGAGGGAGGGGGCTGAGGGTGAGCAGTTCTTC.

Only a few counts were recorded for this clonotype. V usage is TRBV7-9 and J usage is TRBJ1-1; TRBD1 might be the D (6 bases). Per germline, CDR1 SEHNR and CDR2 FQNEAQ (reference sequence). The V end lost 1 base, the J end lost 12 bases, and 12 bases lay between the germline ends. The CDR3 runs to 12 residues. CDR3 DNA sequence: TGTGCCAGCAGCTTAGAGGACAGTGGGTCTTTCTTT. Its translation: CASSLEDSGSFF.

This clonotype was counted between two and nine times. This sequence joins TRBV12-3 or TRBV12-4 and TRBJ2-5; D unresolved. The CDR3 runs to 13 residues. Trimming removed 3 bases from V and 0 bases from J, with 5 bases in between. As DNA, the CDR3 is TGTGCCAGCAGTTTTACAGACCAAGAGACCCAGTACTTC. Amino acid sequence: CASSFTDQETQYF.

This clonotype was counted many times. This rearrangement joins TRBV11-2 to TRBJ1-1; no firm D call. The CDR3 totals 16 residues. The germline V and J ends were trimmed by 2 bases and 1 base, with 14 bases remaining between them. Per germline, CDR1 SGHAT and CDR2 FQNNGV. CDR3 bases: TGTGCCAGCAGCTTAACAGTCGGCGTGGGGAACACTGAAGCTTTCTTT. Its translation is CASSLTVGVGNTEAFF.

There are a few counts of this clonotype. The chain uses TRBV4-1 and TRBJ2-5; no definite D call. Germline V CDR1 and CDR2: MGHRA, YSYEKL. The CDR3 is made up of 16 amino acids. Trimming cost V 1 base and J 5 bases, with 17 bases left between them. The CDR3 region is CASSQVNLVTFETQYF. The CDR3 nucleotides read TGCGCCAGCAGCCAAGTCAACCTAGTTACTTTTGAGACCCAGTACTTC.

This clonotype was counted between two and nine times. The chain has TRBV4-3 and TRBJ1-1; 9 positions agree with TRBD1. J lost 5 bases, V lost 4 bases, and 5 bases had no gene match. CDR3 length: 14 amino acids. The germline CDR1 and CDR2 sequences are LGHNA and YSLEER. The CDR3, as DNA: TGCGCCAGCAGCCCTGACAGGGGGTGGACTGAAGCTTTCTTT. This gives the protein CASSPDRGWTEAFF.

The chain employs TRBV7-2 and TRBJ2-5; D is undetermined. The CDR3 is 13 residues long. V was trimmed by 3 bases and J by 2 bases, leaving 7 bases between them. Germline V gene data show CDR1 as SGHTA and CDR2 as FQGNSA. The chain's CDR3 is CASSLSTQETQYF. DNA for the CDR3: TGTGCCAGCAGCTTGTCTACTCAAGAGACCCAGTACTTC.

V gene TRBV9 combines with J gene TRBJ2-6; D gene unclear. The CDR3 spans 14 residues. The germline gives CDR1 SGDLS, CDR2 YYNGEE. Trimming took off 0 bases at V and 5 bases at J, with 6 bases between the two ends. The CDR3 region has the DNA TGTGCCAGCAGCGTAGAAGGGCGGGCCAACGTCCTGACTTTC. Its translation: CASSVEGRANVLTF.

This clonotype has a count of ten or more. The chain is built from TRBV9 and TRBJ2-5; 8 bases agree with TRBD1. This CDR3 comprises 13 residues. The V segment lost 3 bases and the J segment 4 bases; nucleotides outside the gene matches: 2. The germline CDR1 and CDR2 sequences are SGDLS and YYNGEE. The CDR3: CASSGTGRETQYF. CDR3 DNA sequence: TGTGCCAGCAGCGGGACAGGGCGAGAGACCCAGTACTTC.

The V call is TRBV15, the J call TRBJ2-3, with D possibly being TRBD1 (6 bases). The V end lost 1 base, the J end lost 6 bases, and 8 bases lay between the germline ends. CDR1 is LNHNV and CDR2 is YYDKDF in the germline V gene (reference sequence). This CDR3 has 13 amino acids. The CDR3 nucleotides are TGTGCCACCAGCAGAGTTCAGGGGGATACGCAGTATTTT. It encodes CATSRVQGDTQYF.

The chain has TRBV5-4 and TRBJ1-3, with D possibly matching TRBD1 (5 bases). V was trimmed by 0 bases and J by 1 base, leaving 11 bases between them. CDR1 and CDR2 from the germline V gene are SGHNT and YYREEE (reference sequence). The CDR3 loop spans 16 amino acids. Written as DNA, the CDR3 is TGTGCCAGCAGCTTGGGCTCGGGGGATTCTGGAAACACCATATATTTT. This sequence encodes CASSLGSGDSGNTIYF.